The 5 T cell receptor beta chains in this list originate from one sample, sequenced in a study of cytomegalovirus exposure and HLA in healthy donors. Use of 60 Vbeta and 13 Jbeta primers characterized the PCR. Using immunoSEQ multiplex PCR, the repertoire was profiled, and TCRdb retains in-frame clones only, with some absent. Of 160,000 or so clones in the sample, 60% to 80% are singletons; the top ten hold 2% to 2.5%. The sample consisted of PBMCs. Receptors were obtained from a man aged 45-65 years in good health and CMV-seropositive.

This chain joins TRBV5-6 and TRBJ2-3, with a tentative D call TRBD2 (7 bases). V was shortened by 2 bases and J by 4 bases, with 11 bases between the two germline ends. Germline V lookup: CDR1 SGHDT, CDR2 YYEEEE. The CDR3 is made up of 14 amino acids. The CDR3 here is CASSLGGAADTQYF. The CDR3 region has the DNA TGTGCCAGCAGCTTAGGGGGGGCGGCAGATACGCAGTATTTT.

This clone was seen a few times. The chain joins TRBV7-2 to TRBJ1-6, with 9 positions matching TRBD1. The CDR3 is made up of 17 amino acids. The V gene end was trimmed by 1 base and the J gene end by 5 bases; junction bases not matched to a gene: 6. Germline CDR1 reads SGHTA; CDR2 reads FQGNSA. CDR3: CASSLVDRGYDNSPLHF. In nucleotides, the CDR3 is TGTGCCAGCAGCTTAGTTGACAGGGGGTACGATAATTCACCCCTCCACTTT.

This chain connects TRBV6-4 to TRBJ2-7; TRBD2 matches 12 bases. The CDR3 spans 15 residues. Germline V gene sequence: CDR1 MRHNA, CDR2 SNTAGT. V trimming: 5 bases; J trimming: 6 bases; junction bases outside the gene matches: 8. The CDR3 here is CASSFLAGGRGEQYF. CDR3 nucleotides: TGTGCCAGCAGTTTCCTAGCGGGGGGGCGCGGCGAGCAGTACTTC.

V usage is TRBV14 and J usage is TRBJ2-7; 9 positions match TRBD1. The germline gives CDR1 SGHDN, CDR2 FVKESK. V shed 4 bases and J 7 bases; nucleotides not matched to a gene: 8. This CDR3 comprises 14 residues. The CDR3 region has the DNA TGTGCCAGCAGCCGGCCGGGACAGGGCCCAGAGCAGTACTTC. As protein: CASSRPGQGPEQYF.

The chain carries TRBV27 and TRBJ1-1, with D perhaps TRBD1 (6 bases). This CDR3 has 14 residues. Germline V gives CDR1 MNHEY, CDR2 SMNVEV (reference sequence). Trimming removed 1 base from V and 3 bases from J, with 9 bases in between. The CDR3 DNA is TGTGCCAGCAGTTTATTTACAGGGTACACTGAAGCTTTCTTT. This sequence encodes CASSLFTGYTEAFF.